This TCR beta chain was identified in a study of blood T cell repertoires in COVID-19. Study context: T cells, B-cell-depleted T cells, or PBMCs supplied cDNA or gDNA.

All enrollees were roughly 18 to 95 years old and from 25 or so US areas. Participants reported their clinical history, and cohort assignment relied on those reports. Per the original methods: Amplification from reference gene primers served as the basis for estimated nucleated cell counts. Clones were read by immunoSEQ multiplex PCR, and TCRdb kept only the in-frame ones, dropping some. That table is the source of V, J and clone size, and D and trimming were worked out from the DNA. The sample has some 300,000 clones, around 91% seen once; the top ten hold around 9.5%. The CDR3 has 15 residues. Germline V gene data show CDR1 as LNHNV and CDR2 as YYDKDF (reference sequence). Trimming pared 0 bases from V and 3 bases from J, leaving 11 bases between.

Sequenced material: PBMCs or T cells enriched from blood (not recorded which). V and J are TRBV15 and TRBJ1-2; no reliable D call. The receptor comes from a woman in her forties who had recovered from COVID-19. The CDR3 DNA reads as TGTGCCACCAGCAGAGAGGGTGACTCCTACTATGGCTACACCTTC. It specifies CATSREGDSYYGYTF.